Detailed here is one TCR beta chain. Per germline, CDR1 MDHEN and CDR2 SYDVKM. Trimming shortened V by 5 bases and J by 5 bases, and 18 bases separated the two germline ends. The CDR3 covers 15 residues. This table comes from immunoSEQ multiplex PCR, and its TCRdb copy is limited to in-frame clones, with some not included. Of about 68,000 clones detected, 80% to 95% appear once; the ten largest clones hold 4.5% to 6%. This entry comes from a study of blood T cell repertoires in COVID-19. V is TRBV28 and J is TRBJ2-5; TRBD1 might be the D (7 bases). The sample was peripheral blood. The receptor's source is a woman in her fifties or sixties with active COVID-19. The DNA for the CDR3 is TGTGCCAGCAGTGCGCCGACAGGGAGCGGGGAGACCCAGTACTTC. This translates into CASSAPTGSGETQYF.